This is a list of T cell receptor beta chains from one sample in a study of T cell responses to AZD1222 COVID-19 vaccine. TCRdb keeps only in-frame clones here, not all; method: immunoSEQ multiplex PCR. The sample consists of approximately 200,000 clones, more than 75% of them appearing once. This specimen was peripheral blood, taken on day 0 of MenACWY control vaccination. The receptors come from an adult in good health. The conserved cysteine and the conserved F or W are not part of the CDR3 here.

CDR3aa | j_gene | v_gene
ASSPLGADVVQY | TRBJ2-7 | TRBV27
ASSQDLAGEAYNEQF | TRBJ2-1 | TRBV4-3
ASSQLGNTIY | TRBJ1-3 | TRBV14
ASSLDFYGYT | TRBJ1-2 | TRBV5-6
ASSAGRGLNTGELF | TRBJ2-2 | TRBV9
ASSLAEWETQY | TRBJ2-5 | TRBV5-1
ASSSPQGREAF | TRBJ1-1 | TRBV28
AIRGQQQETQY | TRBJ2-5 | TRBV10-3
ASSNGLNTEAF | TRBJ1-1 | TRBV7-6
ASSLTPGQGLRETQY | TRBJ2-5 | TRBV7-9
ASSMGFRGGRTGELF | TRBJ2-2 | TRBV19
ASSIWISREQY | TRBJ2-7 | TRBV5-6
AWSEEGNQPQH | TRBJ1-5 | TRBV30
ASSVGPGNYEQY | TRBJ2-7 | TRBV9
ASSLGPPDRASYEQY | TRBJ2-7 | TRBV5-1
SVERGGETQY | TRBJ2-5 | TRBV29-1
ASSPYRVGSYNEQF | TRBJ2-1 | TRBV7-8
ASSTGLGGNEQF | TRBJ2-1 | TRBV19
ASSSEEHYNSPLH | TRBJ1-6 | TRBV11-1
ASSEGSRGGPAKNIQY | TRBJ2-4 | TRBV9
ASSQGTGKTEAF | TRBJ1-1 | TRBV4-1
ASSQDAAGGPTGELF | TRBJ2-2 | TRBV3-1/TRBV3-2
ASSPRDGYTEAF | TRBJ1-1 | TRBV18
AISTGTDFTEAF | TRBJ1-1 | TRBV10-3
ASSSGQGYNEQF | TRBJ2-1 | TRBV27
ASSEEGYT | TRBJ1-2 | TRBV2
ASKPHSSYNEQF | TRBJ2-1 | TRBV19
ASSLVAGYTAGELF | TRBJ2-2 | TRBV7-6
ASSEQGRYEQY | TRBJ2-7 | TRBV5-5
ASSEGRTYGGYT | TRBJ1-2 | TRBV6-1
AISFAFSSDNEQF | TRBJ2-1 | TRBV10-3
ASNRARQGIGDTQY | TRBJ2-3 | TRBV19
ASSITMGLPGDEQF | TRBJ2-1 | TRBV19
ASSVLTENTEAF | TRBJ1-1 | TRBV9
ASSPGQTWLGPQH | TRBJ1-5 | TRBV19
ASSPTIGRGHEQF | TRBJ2-1 | TRBV5-1
ASSGGTSRFRETQY | TRBJ2-5 | TRBV5-1
ASSSGHDRAPYNEQF | TRBJ2-1 | TRBV13
ASSRTFSGANVLT | TRBJ2-6 | TRBV5-6
ASSSFRGISNQPQH | TRBJ1-5 | TRBV19